One sample yielded the 32 T cell receptor beta chains listed below, sequenced in a study of CD8 T cells in Susac syndrome. With random hexamers, reverse transcription was performed on about 0.45 to 1 ug of RNA. TCRdb redid the calling of the immunoSEQ multiplex PCR reads with MiXCR, one entry per CDR3 protein. The data contain 100,000 to 150,000 distinct CDR3 sequences, 80% of them singletons. The sequenced sample was CD8+ T cells from PBMCs. All receptors derive from a human donor with multiple sclerosis.

DNA for the CDR3: TGTGCCTGGAGTGTACCCGCGGGTGCCTATACAGGGGTTAACTATGGCTACACCTTC. Amino acid sequence: CAWSVPAGAYTGVNYGYTF. The rearrangement uses TRBV30 and TRBJ1-2; TRBD1 aligns across 7 bases. With 0 bases clipped from V and 1 base from J, the junction kept 17 bases outside the gene matches. The CDR3 contains 19 residues. Germline V gene data show CDR1 as GTSNPN and CDR2 as SVGIG (reference sequence). Full variable domain (missing parts from reference TRBV30 and TRBJ1-2): SQTIHQWPATLVQPVGSPLSLECTVEGTSNPNLYWYRQAAGRGLQLLFYSVGIGQISSEVPQNLSASRPQDRQFILSSKKLLLSDSGFYLCAWSVPAGAYTGVNYGYTFGSGTRLTVV.

V gene TRBV24-1 combines with J gene TRBJ2-1, with 7 nucleotides matching TRBD2. The trim removed 5 bases at V and 6 bases at J, leaving 3 bases unmatched. The length of the CDR3 is 13 residues. Per the germline V gene, CDR1 is KGHDR and CDR2 is SFDVKD. CDR3 region: CATSVAGVNEQFF. In nucleotides, the CDR3 is TGTGCCACCAGTGTTGCGGGAGTCAATGAGCAGTTCTTC.

The V and J genes are TRBV4-3 and TRBJ2-1; 14 bases match TRBD2. CDR1 is LGHNA and CDR2 is YSLEER in the germline V gene. With V trimmed by 0 bases and J by 6 bases, 4 bases remained unmatched. CDR3 size: 17 residues. CDR3: CASSQDWGLAGVNEQFF. In DNA, the CDR3 is TGCGCCAGCAGCCAAGATTGGGGACTAGCGGGGGTCAATGAGCAGTTCTTC.

The chain combines TRBV29-1 with TRBJ2-7, with D possibly being TRBD1 or TRBD2 (7 bases each). The ends were cut back, 6 bases at V and 2 bases at J, with 14 bases in the middle. The CDR3 runs 13 residues. Germline V CDR1 and CDR2: SQVTM, ANQGSEA. The CDR3 sequence: CSVGGDRPYEQYF. CDR3 nucleotides: TGCAGCGTGGGGGGGGACAGACCCTACGAGCAGTACTTC.

The gene calls are TRBV12-3 or TRBV12-4 and TRBJ2-6; 10 nucleotides line up with TRBD2. V lost 2 bases and J lost 0; bases outside the gene matches: 7. The CDR3 consists of 19 residues. CDR3 DNA sequence: TGTGCCAGCAGTTTATTCGCCGGGACTAGCGTCTCTGGGGCCAACGTCCTGACTTTC. Protein sequence: CASSLFAGTSVSGANVLTF.

V and J are TRBV27 and TRBJ2-1, with 9 bases that match TRBD2. Germline CDR1 is MNHEY and CDR2 is SMNVEV (reference sequence). CDR3 size: 17 residues. Losses at the gene ends were 6 bases for V and 6 bases for J; bases not matched to a gene: 15. The CDR3 region is CASSSLFIAGEGNEQFF. CDR3 coding DNA: TGTGCCAGCAGCTCCCTCTTTATAGCGGGAGAGGGCAATGAGCAGTTCTTC.

This chain connects TRBV24-1 to TRBJ2-2; possible D gene TRBD2, 6 bases. The CDR3 sequence is 14 residues long. V was trimmed by 10 bases and J by 3 bases, leaving 14 bases between them. Germline CDR1 reads KGHDR; CDR2 reads SFDVKD. In nucleotides, the CDR3 is TGTGCCACGGGAGGAGGTTCCGACACCGGGGAGCTGTTTTTT. Its translation: CATGGGSDTGELFF.

This chain uses TRBV5-5 with TRBJ2-1; 11 bases are a match to TRBD1. CDR1 SGHKS and CDR2 YYEKEE come from the germline V gene (reference sequence). The CDR3 extends over 15 amino acids. V trimming: 4 bases; J trimming: 10 bases; junction bases outside the gene matches: 10. The CDR3 DNA sequence: TGTGCCAGCAGCGAGGGACAGGGGGTTTATCTCGAGCAGTTCTTC. It is translated as CASSEGQGVYLEQFF.

The genes are TRBV5-6 and TRBJ1-5; unclear D gene. The germline V gene has CDR1 SGHDT and CDR2 YYEEEE. The V gene lost 4 bases and the J gene lost 4 bases, with 18 bases spanning the gap. The length of the CDR3 is 16 residues. The CDR3 spells CASSNSRVNFNQPQHF. The CDR3 DNA sequence: TGTGCCAGCAGCAACTCGAGGGTAAATTTTAATCAGCCCCAGCATTTT.

CDR3 DNA sequence: TGTGCCAGCAGTTTATCATATGGAGACCCTCGATCCAGGATACTGTTTTTT. Translation: CASSLSYGDPRSRILFF. The chain joins TRBV12-3 or TRBV12-4 to TRBJ1-4; D gene ambiguous. The CDR3 loop spans 17 amino acids. The V gene lost 2 bases and the J gene lost 13 bases, with 26 bases spanning the gap.

The V call is TRBV7-9, the J call TRBJ1-1; D might be TRBD1 (5 bases). The CDR3 sequence is 18 residues long. Trimming removed 1 base from V and 3 bases from J, with 21 bases in between. Germline CDR1 reads SEHNR; CDR2 reads FQNEAQ (reference sequence). CDR3 protein: CASSLEFLGGGSDTEAFF. The CDR3 DNA follows: TGTGCCAGCAGCTTAGAGTTTTTGGGGGGAGGTTCGGACACTGAAGCTTTCTTT. Full variable domain (remainder filled in from reference TRBV7-9 and TRBJ1-1): DTGVSQNPRHKITKRGQNVTFRCDPISEHNRLYWYRQTLGQGPEFLTYFQNEAQLEKSRLLSDRFSAERPKGSFSTLEIQRTEQGDSAMYLCASSLEFLGGGSDTEAFFGQGTRLTVV.

V and J are TRBV9 and TRBJ1-2; D perhaps matches TRBD1 (6 bases). CDR1 is SGDLS, CDR2 YYNGEE, per germline. Trimming stripped 6 bases from V and 3 bases from J, with 15 bases between. The CDR3 contains 14 residues. CDR3 in DNA: TGTGCCAGCACCAATTACAGGGAGGACTATGGCTACACCTTC. Encoded protein: CASTNYREDYGYTF.

The chain combines TRBV20-1 with TRBJ2-1; no definite D call. V dropped 6 bases and J dropped 2 bases, with 2 bases sitting between them. Germline V CDR1 and CDR2: DFQATT, SNEGSKA (reference sequence). The CDR3 is made up of 10 amino acids. The CDR3 sequence: CSAPYNEQFF. The DNA of the CDR3 is TGCAGTGCCCCCTACAATGAGCAGTTCTTC.

V and J are TRBV4-2 and TRBJ1-2, with unresolved D. Trimming took 4 bases from V and 5 from J, leaving 20 bases between them. Germline V gives CDR1 LGHNA, CDR2 YNFKEQ. There are 16 residues in the CDR3. Here the CDR3 DNA reads TGTGCCAGCAGCCCTTTACCAACCGGCTCCGGGTATGGCTACACCTTC. Encoded protein: CASSPLPTGSGYGYTF.

In its sample, this clonotype was seen a few times. The chain employs TRBV4-2 and TRBJ2-5; the D gene could be TRBD1 or TRBD2 (5 bases each). The CDR3 sequence is 16 residues long. Germline V lookup: CDR1 LGHNA, CDR2 YNFKEQ. With 0 bases removed from V and 9 bases from J, the gap between germline ends came to 20 bases. The CDR3 DNA sequence: TGTGCCAGCAGCCAAGACCATGCCGGGGCGAAGGATGCCCAGTACTTC. Its protein is CASSQDHAGAKDAQYF.

The V and J genes are TRBV7-8 and TRBJ1-1, with TRBD1 matching over 7 bases. CDR1 and CDR2 (germline): SGHVS, FQNEAQ. There are 17 residues in the CDR3. V lost 2 bases to trimming and J lost 5 bases; unmatched junction nucleotides: 14. In DNA form, the CDR3 reads TGTGCCAGCAGCTTAATCGTGGTCGCAGGGGGAATAACTGAAGCTTTCTTT. Protein: CASSLIVVAGGITEAFF.

This clonotype was counted a single time. The rearrangement links TRBV27 to TRBJ2-1; TRBD2 matches 10 bases. Trimming took 2 bases from V and 8 from J; bases not matched to a gene: 9. This CDR3 spans 16 amino acids. CDR1 MNHEY and CDR2 SMNVEV come from the germline V gene (reference sequence). CDR3 in DNA: TGTGCCAGCAGTTTAGGGGGACTAGCGAGGGTTGATGAGCAGTTCTTC. Its translation is CASSLGGLARVDEQFF.

The rearrangement uses TRBV27 and TRBJ2-1, with D possibly matching TRBD1 (5 bases). The CDR3 sequence is 14 residues long. CDR1 is MNHEY, CDR2 SMNVEV, per germline (reference sequence). Trimming took 1 base from V and 12 from J, leaving 16 bases between them. CDR3 sequence reads: CASSLYGVSRGQFF. CDR3 nucleotide sequence: TGTGCCAGCAGTTTATACGGCGTCTCAAGGGGGCAGTTCTTC.

This chain connects TRBV15 to TRBJ2-7, with 7 bases lining up with TRBD1. Germline assignment: CDR1 LNHNV and CDR2 YYDKDF (reference sequence). With 1 base clipped from V and 2 bases from J, the junction kept 8 bases outside the gene matches. CDR3 length: 16 amino acids. CDR3 sequence (DNA): TGTGCCACCAGCAGAGTCCACCGGGACAGCGCCTACGAGCAGTACTTC. Its protein is CATSRVHRDSAYEQYF.

This rearrangement joins TRBV30 to TRBJ2-1; the match to TRBD2 covers 9 bases. The CDR3 loop spans 14 amino acids. From germline, CDR1 is GTSNPN and CDR2 SVGIG (reference sequence). After removal of 2 bases from V and 5 bases from J, the junction contained 4 bases not matched to a gene. CDR3 region: CAWSHSGSDNEQFF. CDR3 coding DNA: TGTGCCTGGAGTCATAGCGGGAGTGACAATGAGCAGTTCTTC.

The genes are TRBV6-1 and TRBJ2-1; D call uncertain. Germline loops: CDR1 MNHNS, CDR2 SASEGT. The CDR3 sequence is 15 residues long. Trimming stripped 3 bases from V and 4 bases from J, with 13 bases between. CDR3 in amino acids: CASSEDGRPYNEQFF. CDR3 in DNA: TGTGCCAGCAGTGAGGACGGGCGACCTTACAATGAGCAGTTCTTC.

The chain combines TRBV6-5 with TRBJ2-7; 13 bases agree with TRBD2. Germline V gives CDR1 MNHEY, CDR2 SVGAGI. The V gene end was trimmed by 0 bases and the J gene end by 5 bases; junction bases not matched to a gene: 10. This CDR3 is built from 18 residues. For the CDR3, the DNA is TGTGCCAGCAGTTACTCGAGGGACACTGGACTAGCGGGAGACGAGCAGTACGTC. It specifies CASSYSRDTGLAGDEQYV.

This clonotype was recorded once. The CDR3 sequence is CASSPGYGISEAFF. CDR3 bases: TGCGCCAGCAGCCCGGGTTACGGCATCTCTGAAGCTTTCTTT. The rearrangement uses TRBV4-1 and TRBJ1-1, with D unresolved. The CDR3 runs 14 residues. In germline, CDR1 is MGHRA, CDR2 YSYEKL. Trimming removed 4 bases from V and 6 bases from J, with 15 bases in between.

A few counts support this clonotype. The chain combines TRBV27 with TRBJ1-1; tentatively, D is TRBD1 (5 bases). Deletions cut 4 bases from V and 8 bases from J, with 14 bases between. CDR1 is MNHEY and CDR2 is SMNVEV in the germline V gene (reference sequence). This CDR3 is 13 amino acids long. In nucleotides, the CDR3 is TGTGCCAGCAGTTCTTTACTCGGGGGGGAAGCTTTCTTT. Amino acids: CASSSLLGGEAFF.

V usage is TRBV15 and J usage is TRBJ2-3; 11 bases fit TRBD2. This CDR3 comprises 15 residues. Per germline, CDR1 LNHNV and CDR2 YYDKDF (reference sequence). V shed 5 bases and J 6 bases; nucleotides not matched to a gene: 7. The CDR3 is CATSGSGGASDTQYF. The CDR3 region has the DNA TGTGCCACCAGCGGTAGCGGGGGGGCATCGGATACGCAGTATTTT.

The chain couples TRBV7-9 to TRBJ2-2, with D perhaps TRBD1 (6 bases). CDR3 length: 15 amino acids. Germline V gene lookup returns CDR1 SEHNR and CDR2 FQNEAQ (reference sequence). The germline V and J ends were trimmed by 5 bases and 1 base, with 11 bases remaining between them. This CDR3 reads CASSHWTENTGELFF. The CDR3 DNA follows: TGTGCCAGCAGCCACTGGACAGAGAACACCGGGGAGCTGTTTTTT.

The genes are TRBV27 and TRBJ1-1; no clear D. Germline V lookup: CDR1 MNHEY, CDR2 SMNVEV (reference sequence). CDR3 length equals 14 residues. V gave up 6 bases and J gave up 3 bases, with 14 bases separating them. CDR3 residues: CASSPLTGYTEAFF. In DNA form, the CDR3 reads TGTGCCAGCAGCCCTCTTACGGGCTACACTGAAGCTTTCTTT.

The chain couples TRBV28 to TRBJ2-7, with D perhaps TRBD1 (5 bases). The ends were cut back, 3 bases at V and 0 bases at J, with 15 bases in the middle. The CDR3 has 16 residues. Germline assignment: CDR1 MDHEN and CDR2 SYDVKM. This CDR3 reads CASSLLFGRDSYEQYF. The CDR3 bases are TGTGCCAGCAGTTTGTTGTTCGGCAGGGACTCCTACGAGCAGTACTTC.

J is TRBJ1-1 and V is TRBV20-1; 12 bases agree with TRBD1. This CDR3 comprises 14 residues. CDR1 DFQATT and CDR2 SNEGSKA come from the germline V gene (reference sequence). The junction had 4 bases not matched to a gene; V was cut back by 3 bases and J by 5 bases. The CDR3 loop reads CSASRDRGLTEAFF. CDR3 nucleotides: TGCAGTGCTAGCCGGGACAGGGGGCTAACTGAAGCTTTCTTT.

The chain couples TRBV19 to TRBJ2-1; D is uncertain. The length of the CDR3 is 14 residues. The germline V gene has CDR1 LNHDA and CDR2 SQIVND (reference sequence). Trimming took off 3 bases at V and 1 base at J, with 7 bases between the two ends. The CDR3 protein is CASSMRFSYNEQFF. CDR3 DNA sequence: TGTGCCAGTAGTATGAGATTTTCCTACAATGAGCAGTTCTTC.

The chain employs TRBV7-9 and TRBJ1-1; no definite D call. The germline gives CDR1 SEHNR, CDR2 FQNEAQ (reference sequence). CDR3 size: 12 residues. Trimming left V 5 bases short and J 7 bases short, with 11 bases between. CDR3 in amino acids: CASSVGAIEAFF. The CDR3 DNA reads TGTGCCAGCAGCGTAGGAGCCATTGAAGCTTTCTTT.

This chain uses TRBV28 with TRBJ2-1; 7 bases are a match to TRBD1. V was clipped by 3 bases and J by 7 bases; unmatched bases: 6. Germline values: CDR1 MDHEN, CDR2 SYDVKM. The CDR3 consists of 14 residues. CDR3 amino acids: CASSFDRARNEQFF. The CDR3 coding sequence is TGTGCCAGCAGTTTCGACAGGGCCCGAAATGAGCAGTTCTTC.